This T cell receptor beta chain was documented in a study of cytomegalovirus exposure and HLA in healthy donors (dated 2017 in TCRdb). About the full investigation: According to an earlier analysis of around 600 of the donors, about 170 million T cells yielded roughly 100 million unique TCR beta sequences and more than 250 Gb of sequence data. Approximately 300 gigabases of sequencing data and around 90 million unique TCR sequences made up an early release that covered approximately 620 HLA-typed donors. The genetic ancestry cluster associated with self-reported Caucasian donors included about four fifths of the roughly 400 genotyped donors. The study aimed to test whether cataloging public T cell receptors could reveal signatures of past pathogen exposure. The study used immunosequencing to profile the T cell repertoires of several hundred subjects and linked those repertoires to cytomegalovirus serostatus. Along with the roughly 670-subject first cohort, a separate validation cohort of 120 different subjects was used. To predict cytomegalovirus infection status, the study brought together high-throughput TCR immunosequencing, statistical association of individual TCRs with disease status, and machine learning. A later analysis re-examined previously published TCR beta repertoires from about 700 donors and added high-resolution HLA genotyping to investigate patterns of TCR occurrence. Rather than using new phenotypic data, the later analysis identified candidate immune exposures from TCR beta sequences and from how often those sequences occurred across donors. An earlier analysis of 450 to 750 of the donors used high-throughput TCR beta sequencing to judge whether each TCR beta V gene segment behaved as functional or pseudogenic. Donor age, sex, ethnicity and CMV serostatus were collected together with the repertoire data. A later genetic analysis took genome-wide SNP genotypes for about 55% of the roughly 700 donors and used that subset as a discovery cohort. All discovery cohort repertoires had been generated using a single sequencing platform. HLA typing included class I and class II loci at four-digit resolution. Typing coverage varied by locus: roughly 620-630 donors for A, B, C, DRB1 and DQB1; some 520 for DQA1; more than 600 for DPA1; around 490 for DPB1. Because of strong linkage in the cohort, a handful of DR-DQ haplotypes were treated as single units for association and clustering. Across approximately 400 genotyped donors of the cohort, an average of about 240,000 unique TCR beta nucleotide sequences per donor were sequenced, and around 19% of those sequences were non-productive. The investigation overall reported the following: Immune exposure information for the cohort was limited to CMV serostatus. A total of 150 to 200 TCR beta chains were listed by the study as associated with cytomegalovirus. V-gene and J-gene trimming of TCR beta chains was associated with a missense DCLRE1C variant in a later genetic analysis, and the association was replicated in an independent cohort. Because HLA typing was unavailable for some donors at each locus, only the typed subset was used in association tests. Several of the top co-occurrence clusters appeared to be linked to parvovirus B19, influenza, CMV and Epstein-Barr virus, according to a later analysis. In a later analysis, around 17,000 TCR beta sequences were associated with specific HLA alleles at a false discovery rate of 0.05. A few of the identified cytomegalovirus-associated TCR beta chains were confirmed in vitro to be specific for cytomegalovirus antigens. In both the original and validation cohorts, the classifier was reported to diagnose cytomegalovirus status with high specificity and sensitivity. In a later analysis, TCR association rates were found to vary across HLA loci, with the most associated TCRs seen for DRB1 alleles and the fewest for HLA-C alleles. When HLA alleles, especially DR and DQ, strongly co-occurred, attributing TCR associations to individual alleles was difficult. In a later analysis, HLA-associated TCR beta chains were found to be more clonally expanded and to have lower generation probabilities than equally common non-associated chains. Linkage disequilibrium might explain the correlated functional status among segregating V segments, but an unknown experimental factor could not be ruled out. The cohort was sequenced for TCR beta chains only, and without alpha or paired-chain data the features that could be detected were limited. A cluster of highly shared sequence variants was judged likely to be a technical artifact of the sequencing pipeline. Most CMV-associated TCR beta chains appeared to be HLA-restricted in a later analysis, and the HLA associations seemed to be driven largely by CMV exposure. Presence/absence analyses assumed roughly uniform sequencing depth across donors, an assumption that may not hold. Because counts were too low, fewer than 20 rarely observed V segments, including chromosome 9 orphons, were excluded from the earlier analysis of 587 of the donors. A further reported finding was that TCR beta sequences accurately predicted the HLA-A and HLA-B alleles for most subjects in the first cohort. The authors suggested that the approach could potentially be generalized to other disease states and immunological phenotypes. In an earlier analysis of around 600 of the donors, most TCR beta V segments were observed in productive rearrangements about 87% or about 30% of the time, broadly matching IMGT annotations. In a later genetic analysis, fewer N-insertions in productive TCRs were reported among donors in an Asian-associated ancestry cluster than the roughly 700-donor mean. While some public TCRs were present in many individuals, most TCR sequences turned up only very rarely across donors.

The cohort consisted of hundreds of healthy bone marrow donors. All cohort members were sampled while nominally healthy, although unrecorded immune exposures were likely present. The donor tested CMV seronegative, placing the donor among the 300 to 450 seronegative members of the cohort. Every donor gave a peripheral blood sample, and the peripheral blood mononuclear cells from that sample were used for TCR beta sequencing. The Qiagen DNeasy Blood Extraction Kit was used to extract genomic DNA from the blood cell samples. The library was built by means of the immunoSEQ multiplex PCR assay. For the multiplex PCR, a mixture combining 60 forward primers for TCR Vbeta segments and 13 reverse primers for TCR Jbeta segments was used. The CDR3 region of rearranged TCR beta genes was amplified from genomic DNA with a multiplex PCR assay. The Illumina HiSeq System was used to sequence the amplified TCR beta libraries as 87-base-pair reads. The study's processing was this. In a later analysis, tens of millions of unique TCR beta chains were counted across the roughly 610 repertoires, and roughly 11 million of these chains were shared by at least two donors. To remove PCR and sequencing errors, raw reads were error-corrected and collapsed into unique sequences using a nearest-neighbor algorithm that merged closely related sequences. To assign V, D and J gene segments, CDR3 sequences were aligned to IMGT reference sequences. For a sequence to be retained, at least a six-nucleotide match to both a V gene segment and a J gene segment was required. Rearrangements were called productive when the CDR3 lacked stop codons and stayed in frame with V and J; all others were non-productive. CDR3 was defined by IMGT convention, running from the second conserved V-encoded cysteine to the conserved J-encoded phenylalanine. In an earlier analysis of 550 to 650 of the donors, sequences lacking an unambiguous match to a single V gene segment were excluded. In an earlier analysis of several hundred of the donors, V segments were called functional above 56.7% productive rearrangements and were called segregating when the between-donor standard deviation exceeded 5%. A statistical classification framework was developed to diagnose cytomegalovirus status using the catalog of TCR beta chain sequences. In a later analysis, TCR nucleotide sequences were compared against IMGT/GENE-DB human TR gene sequences so that V and J genes could be assigned. Using the TCRdist pipeline, a later analysis assigned CDR3 sequences along with most-parsimonious VDJ recombination scenarios. In a later analysis, each TCR beta chain was defined by its CDR3 amino acid sequence together with its V-gene family, and reads lacking a unique V-gene family were excluded. As a way to deal with suspected cross-contamination and a sequencing artifact, a later analysis dropped roughly 600 nucleotide sequences that were highly shared and had low generation probability. In a later analysis, a clonal expansion index for each public chain was calculated from normalized within-repertoire ranks of inferred template counts. Generation probabilities in a later analysis came from a VDJ recombination model fitted to out-of-frame rearrangements, and those results were checked against IGoR. In a later analysis, hypergeometric tests were used to score TCR-TCR, TCR-HLA and TCR-CMV co-occurrence, with a repertoire-size bias correction applied to TCR pairs. To estimate false discovery rates, a later analysis permuted the HLA or CMV assignments 20 times. In a later analysis, co-occurring TCRs were grouped with DBSCAN, and TCRdist sequence similarity was added when clustering was performed within HLA-allele-positive subsets. For co-occurrence clustering, repertoires with fewer than 30,000 or more than 120,000 public chains were excluded, along with roughly 5 repertoires with anomalous nucleotide sharing. The source is immuneACCESS, and TCRdb retained only in-frame sequences with V and J called. Part of the clones is not carried over; for the studies checked, unresolved V genes explain less than half of this, and the remainder is unexplained. That table gives V, J and clone size, and the DNA gave D and trimming. Here the sample has about 160,000 clones; around 80% occur a single time. The top ten constitute less than 1.2% of the sample.

This clone was recorded a few times. The antigen it recognizes is unknown. Base qualities are not at hand, and no much larger clone is one base apart. Sequenced sample: PBMCs. This TCR was recovered from a woman between 40 and 55 years old in good health and CMV-seronegative.

For the CDR3, the sequence is CASSSGGTHGEKLFF. The DNA is TGCGCCAGCAGCTCGGGCGGGACCCATGGAGAAAAACTGTTTTTT. The rearrangement joined TRBV5-1 to TRBJ1-4, and possibly TRBD1, on 5 matching bases. V drops 3 bases and J drops 8 bases, leaving 17 bases in between. The germline V gene sets CDR1 to SGHRS and CDR2 to YFSETQ. There are 15 amino acids in the CDR3, from cysteine to phenylalanine inclusive. Of the read, only the CDR3 DNA is kept; its 45 bases are in frame from base 1.